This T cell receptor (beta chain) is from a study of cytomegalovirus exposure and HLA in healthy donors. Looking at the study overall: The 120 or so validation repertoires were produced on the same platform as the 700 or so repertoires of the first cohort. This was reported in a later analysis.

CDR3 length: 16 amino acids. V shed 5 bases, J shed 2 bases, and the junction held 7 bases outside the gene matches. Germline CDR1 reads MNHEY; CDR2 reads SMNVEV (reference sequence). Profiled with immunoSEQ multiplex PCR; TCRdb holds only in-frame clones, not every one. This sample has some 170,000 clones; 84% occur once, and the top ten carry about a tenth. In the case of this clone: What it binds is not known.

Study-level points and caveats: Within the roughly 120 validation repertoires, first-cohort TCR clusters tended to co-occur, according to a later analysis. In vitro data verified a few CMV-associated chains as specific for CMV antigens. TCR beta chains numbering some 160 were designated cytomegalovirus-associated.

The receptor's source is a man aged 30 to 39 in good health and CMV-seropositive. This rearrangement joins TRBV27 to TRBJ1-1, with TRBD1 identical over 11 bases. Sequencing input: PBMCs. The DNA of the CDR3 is TGTGCCAGCAGTAGAGGACAGGGGGCGATAAACACTGAAGCTTTCTTT. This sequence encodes CASSRGQGAINTEAFF.